Described below is a single T cell receptor (beta chain) sequence and its context. Its antigen has not been determined. No much larger clone is present one base from it, and per-base qualities are unavailable. Trimming removed 0 bases from V and 4 bases from J; the gene matches leave 6 bases unexplained. CDR1 and CDR2 are read off the germline V gene (reference sequence) as MNHNY and SVGAGI. The cysteine opens and the phenylalanine closes a CDR3 of 16 amino acids. The sequence is cut down to CDR3 DNA, 48 bases in frame from base 1. The data originate from a study (dated by TCRdb to 2016 to 2017). Libraries came from RT-PCR. For sequencing, an Illumina MiSeq was employed. TCRdb took the public reads, trimmed them with fastp at Q25, ran MiXCR for clone calling and kept in-frame beta chains. Each entry is one CDR3 protein sequence, shown with its most common DNA and genes. Recorded for this sample are around 700,000 distinct CDR3 sequences; 14% of them occurred a single time. 3.6% of the sample comes from the top ten.

The sequence is built from TRBV6-6 and TRBJ1-1, with 9 bases matching TRBD1. The receptor comes from a female donor in good health, serving as a healthy control. Sequencing was carried out using memory CD4+ T cells from blood. The CDR3 amino acid sequence is: CASSYSGTGYATEAFF. The DNA reads as follows: TGTGCCAGCAGTTACTCGGGGACAGGGTATGCCACTGAAGCTTTCTTT.